The 30 T cell receptor beta chains reported below all come from one sample, sequenced in a study of T cells after yellow fever vaccination. TCRdb fed the 5' RACE reads into MiXCR, producing one record per CDR3 protein. The table has tens of thousands of distinct CDR3 sequences, roughly 3.4% seen once; the top ten hold around 0.98%. The specimen comprised PBMCs, either bulk or a sorted T-cell subset (CD4+, CD8+, memory, or dextramer-sorted; not recorded which), sampled 35 to 50 days after the first yellow fever vaccination. Receptors were obtained from a man younger than 35 who received the YFV17D yellow fever vaccine.

This clonotype was picked up many times. J is TRBJ1-1 and V is TRBV11-2; D is unresolved. Germline V gene lookup returns CDR1 SGHAT and CDR2 FQNNGV. Trimming took 6 bases from V and 3 from J, leaving 23 bases between them. The CDR3 totals 17 residues. The CDR3 loop reads CASSIRVTTVVDTEAFF. CDR3 nucleotide sequence: TGTGCCAGCAGTATACGGGTCACCACGGTCGTGGACACTGAAGCTTTCTTT.

This clonotype occurred many times. The V call is TRBV5-6, the J call TRBJ2-5, with D perhaps given as TRBD1 or TRBD2 (5 bases each). The CDR3 totals 15 residues. Germline-derived CDR1 and CDR2 are SGHDT and YYEEEE. Trimming pared 1 base from V and 1 base from J, leaving 11 bases between. The DNA of the CDR3 is TGTGCCAGCAGCTTGTCCGCAGGGACCCAAGAGACCCAGTACTTC. This codes for CASSLSAGTQETQYF.

This clonotype was counted at least ten times. The rearrangement links TRBV7-2 to TRBJ2-7, with D perhaps TRBD1 (6 bases). The V end was cut by 6 bases, the J end by 3 bases, with 9 bases between. Germline V gene sequence: CDR1 SGHTA, CDR2 FQGNSA. This CDR3 spans 12 amino acids. The CDR3 protein is CASSQQGYEQYF. CDR3 coding DNA: TGTGCCAGCAGTCAACAGGGCTACGAGCAGTACTTC.

This clonotype is classed as medium-sized. The chain combines TRBV12-3 or TRBV12-4 with TRBJ1-1; D call uncertain. With 3 bases removed from V and 7 bases from J, the gap between germline ends came to 12 bases. The CDR3 spans 13 residues. CDR3: CASSFAASYEAFF. As DNA, the CDR3 is TGTGCCAGCAGTTTTGCGGCCTCTTATGAAGCTTTCTTT.

This clonotype showed up many times. The chain has TRBV7-2 and TRBJ1-1, with unresolved D. The CDR3 runs to 15 residues. The germline gives CDR1 SGHTA, CDR2 FQGNSA. V gave up 5 bases and J gave up 1 base, with 14 bases separating them. The CDR3 loop reads CASSPFPRQNTEAFF. As DNA, the CDR3 is TGTGCCAGCAGCCCTTTTCCAAGGCAGAACACTGAAGCTTTCTTT.

At least ten counts were recorded for this clonotype. The CDR3 region has the DNA TGTGCCAGCAGTTTGATAGGCTATGGCTACACCTTC. Translated: CASSLIGYGYTF. The V gene is TRBV28, the J gene TRBJ1-2; D gene unclear. Germline CDR1 and CDR2: MDHEN and SYDVKM. The germline V and J ends were trimmed by 3 bases and 4 bases, with 6 bases remaining between them. This CDR3 spans 12 amino acids.

The chain employs TRBV20-1 and TRBJ1-2; D perhaps matches TRBD1 (5 bases). The germline V gene has CDR1 DFQATT and CDR2 SNEGSKA (reference sequence). CDR3 size: 11 residues. V was cut by 5 bases and J by 3 bases, with 7 bases left in between. CDR3 sequence: CSAQGDYGYTF. As DNA, the CDR3 is TGCAGTGCTCAGGGAGACTATGGCTACACCTTC.

This clonotype was seen repeatedly, ten times or more. The J gene is TRBJ1-4, the V gene TRBV18; 7 bases line up with TRBD1. The CDR3 is made up of 14 amino acids. Germline V gives CDR1 KGHSH, CDR2 LQKENI. The V gene end was trimmed by 6 bases and the J gene end by 3 bases; junction bases not matched to a gene: 4. The CDR3 reads CASSQTGPNEKLFF. The CDR3 nucleotides read TGTGCCAGCTCGCAGACAGGGCCTAATGAAAAACTGTTTTTT.

This clonotype has ten or more counts. The chain carries TRBV5-1 and TRBJ1-1, with 7 bases that match TRBD1. Germline trimming cut 4 bases from V and 6 bases from J; bases unmatched to any gene: 6. The CDR3 is 13 residues long. Germline CDR1 SGHRS, CDR2 YFSETQ. The CDR3 region is CASSATGEAEAFF. The CDR3 DNA reads as TGCGCCAGCAGCGCTACAGGGGAGGCTGAAGCTTTCTTT.

This clonotype occurred many times. The chain joins TRBV18 to TRBJ2-7; D may correspond to TRBD1 or TRBD2 (5 bases each). This CDR3 has 14 residues. Germline V gene sequence: CDR1 KGHSH, CDR2 LQKENI. Between the trimmed V and J ends, which lost 3 bases and 4 bases, there was a span of 13 bases. In nucleotides, the CDR3 is TGTGCCAGCTCACCGGGGACGGAAGTGTACGAGCAGTACTTC. It is translated as CASSPGTEVYEQYF.

This clonotype was observed many times. This chain uses TRBV28 with TRBJ2-1; 10 positions agree with TRBD2. The CDR3 runs to 15 residues. Germline V CDR1 and CDR2: MDHEN, SYDVKM. Germline trimming cut 3 bases from V and 7 bases from J; bases unmatched to any gene: 6. The CDR3 loop is CASSFLAGAGNEQFF. CDR3 coding DNA: TGTGCCAGCAGTTTTCTAGCGGGGGCGGGAAATGAGCAGTTCTTC.

This clonotype was recorded at least ten times. This chain uses TRBV4-1 with TRBJ2-1; D gene uncertain. Germline CDR1 is MGHRA and CDR2 is YSYEKL. V was clipped by 1 base and J by 7 bases, with 5 bases between them. The CDR3 spans 12 residues. The CDR3 region has the DNA TGCGCCAGCAGCCAAGGTCGGAATGAGCAGTTCTTC. This sequence encodes CASSQGRNEQFF.

The sample holds many counts of this clonotype. The V call is TRBV7-2, the J call TRBJ2-3, with 12 bases aligning to TRBD2. The J segment lost 2 bases and the V segment lost 0 bases, leaving 9 bases of the junction unmatched. The germline V gene encodes CDR1 SGHTA and CDR2 FQGNSA. The CDR3 is 19 amino acids. The CDR3 nucleotides read TGTGCCAGCAGCTTAGCGGTCCGACTAGCGGGGGCCAACACAGATACGCAGTATTTT. Its protein product is CASSLAVRLAGANTDTQYF. Variable domain in full (rest from reference TRBV7-2 and TRBJ2-3): GAGVSQSPSNKVTEKGKDVELRCDPISGHTALYWYRQSLGQGLEFLIYFQGNSAPDKSGLPSDRFSAERTGGSVSTLTIQRTQQEDSAVYLCASSLAVRLAGANTDTQYFGPGTRLTVL.

This clonotype was found many times. The chain links TRBV5-1 to TRBJ2-3, with 8 bases matching TRBD2. This CDR3 is 18 amino acids long. V dropped 2 bases and J dropped 5; count of bases not matched to a gene: 16. CDR1 SGHRS and CDR2 YFSETQ come from the germline V gene. CDR3 protein: CASSFRFIQRGHQDTQYF. For the CDR3, the DNA is TGCGCCAGCAGCTTTCGGTTTATCCAGCGGGGGCACCAAGATACGCAGTATTTT.

CDR3 protein: CASHLWGWGIETQYF. The CDR3 bases are TGTGCCAGCCACTTGTGGGGGTGGGGGATAGAGACCCAGTACTTC. V usage is TRBV5-4 and J usage is TRBJ2-5; TRBD1 or TRBD2 may be the D gene (5 bases each). Per germline, CDR1 SGHNT and CDR2 YYREEE (reference sequence). Trimming pared 7 bases from V and 4 bases from J, leaving 20 bases between. CDR3 length: 15 residues.

The sample holds many counts of this clonotype. This sequence joins TRBV12-3 or TRBV12-4 and TRBJ1-1, with D uncertain. With 2 bases removed from V and 14 bases from J, the gap between germline ends came to 18 bases. The CDR3 sequence is 13 residues long. CDR3 amino acids: CASSLSTVLDYFF. The DNA for the CDR3 is TGTGCCAGCAGTTTAAGCACGGTCCTCGATTACTTCTTT.

This clonotype was detected many times. This rearrangement joins TRBV5-4 to TRBJ2-5; possibly TRBD2 for D (5 bases). Germline lookup yields CDR1 SGHNT and CDR2 YYREEE (reference sequence). CDR3 length: 13 amino acids. Trimming cost V 1 base and J 3 bases, with 7 bases left between them. The CDR3 reads CASSLRGKETQYF. Written as DNA, the CDR3 is TGTGCCAGCAGCTTGAGAGGGAAAGAGACCCAGTACTTC.

This clonotype was seen ten or more times. The chain links TRBV7-2 to TRBJ1-5; D call uncertain. Trimming removed 4 bases from V and 1 base from J, with 8 bases in between. The CDR3 has 14 amino acids. Germline V gene lookup returns CDR1 SGHTA and CDR2 FQGNSA. The CDR3 protein is CASSSTASNQPQHF. CDR3 in DNA: TGTGCCAGCAGCTCGACCGCGAGCAATCAGCCCCAGCATTTT.

This clonotype was detected many times. The rearrangement links TRBV27 to TRBJ1-5; D is perhaps TRBD1 (5 bases). In germline, CDR1 is MNHEY, CDR2 SMNVEV (reference sequence). Trimming removed 2 bases at V and 4 bases at J, with 12 bases between. The CDR3 covers 15 residues. The CDR3 protein is CASSLRGLPNQPQHF. CDR3 nucleotides: TGTGCCAGCAGTTTAAGGGGACTCCCGAATCAGCCCCAGCATTTT.

In its sample, this clonotype was seen many times. This chain links TRBV12-3 or TRBV12-4 with TRBJ1-1; D remains ambiguous. With 2 bases removed from V and 5 bases from J, the gap between germline ends came to 9 bases. The CDR3 is 13 amino acids. The CDR3 spells CASSLIGSTEAFF. The CDR3 DNA reads as TGTGCCAGCAGTTTAATTGGATCAACTGAAGCTTTCTTT.

This clonotype was seen only a few times. This chain links TRBV7-2 with TRBJ2-5; no clear D gene. Per the germline V gene, CDR1 is SGHTA and CDR2 is FQGNSA. The CDR3 is 14 amino acids. The V gene lost 9 bases and the J gene lost 3 bases, with 17 bases spanning the gap. The CDR3 sequence: CASHLGNPKETQYF. The CDR3 DNA reads as TGTGCCAGTCACCTAGGCAACCCAAAAGAGACCCAGTACTTC.

This clonotype was found many times. V is TRBV12-3 or TRBV12-4 and J is TRBJ2-3; 7 bases fit TRBD1. V dropped 4 bases and J dropped 6; count of bases not matched to a gene: 1. The CDR3 has 12 amino acids. This CDR3 reads CASSSQGDTQYF. CDR3 nucleotide sequence: TGTGCCAGCAGTTCACAGGGGGATACGCAGTATTTT.

This clonotype was seen many times. V and J are TRBV5-4 and TRBJ2-5; D uncertain. Trimming removed 0 bases from V and 3 bases from J, with 12 bases in between. Germline CDR1 reads SGHNT; CDR2 reads YYREEE (reference sequence). CDR3 length: 15 residues. The CDR3, as DNA: TGTGCCAGCAGCTTGGGCGCGCAGAAAGAAGAGACCCAGTACTTC. It specifies CASSLGAQKEETQYF.

Many counts were recorded for this clonotype. CDR3: CASIAFVAGRIKAFF. CDR3 coding DNA: TGTGCCAGCATTGCGTTCGTAGCCGGACGGATTAAAGCTTTCTTT. The chain has TRBV6-1 and TRBJ1-1, with D unclear. Germline assignment: CDR1 MNHNS and CDR2 SASEGT. The CDR3 has 15 residues. V dropped 7 bases and J dropped 9 bases, with 24 bases sitting between them.

This clonotype was detected many times. This chain joins TRBV20-1 and TRBJ2-2; 16 nucleotides align to TRBD2. CDR1 and CDR2 from the germline V gene are DFQATT and SNEGSKA (reference sequence). The trim removed 5 bases at V and 4 bases at J, leaving 4 bases unmatched. The CDR3 totals 16 residues. CDR3 sequence reads: CSALGTSGGVTGELFF. The DNA of the CDR3 is TGCAGTGCTCTCGGGACTAGCGGGGGGGTCACCGGGGAGCTGTTTTTT.

Within the sample, this clonotype is medium-sized. The chain uses TRBV15 and TRBJ2-1, with 12 bases that match TRBD2. This CDR3 has 17 residues. Germline CDR1 LNHNV, CDR2 YYDKDF (reference sequence). Trimming took 5 bases from V and 10 from J; bases not matched to a gene: 15. The CDR3 reads CATSGGLAGRSNSEQFF. The CDR3 DNA is TGTGCCACCAGCGGCGGACTAGCGGGGAGATCCAATAGCGAGCAGTTCTTC.

This clonotype has a count of ten or more. V and J are TRBV27 and TRBJ2-5; no firm D call. Germline CDR1 MNHEY, CDR2 SMNVEV (reference sequence). This CDR3 is built from 12 residues. Between the trimmed V and J ends, which lost 4 bases and 5 bases, there was a span of 8 bases. The CDR3 is CASSSPRETQYF. CDR3 in DNA: TGTGCCAGCAGTTCCCCACGGGAGACCCAGTACTTC.

In this sample, this clonotype turned up many times. The rearrangement links TRBV11-2 to TRBJ2-1, with D unclear. In germline, CDR1 is SGHAT, CDR2 FQNNGV. This CDR3 contains 13 residues. The germline V and J ends were trimmed by 2 bases and 6 bases, with 8 bases remaining between them. The CDR3 DNA is TGTGCCAGCAGCTTAACTGGTGCCAATGAGCAGTTCTTC. As protein: CASSLTGANEQFF.

This clonotype was seen many times. The J gene is TRBJ2-7, the V gene TRBV7-9, with D perhaps TRBD1 (6 bases). Germline V gene sequence: CDR1 SEHNR, CDR2 FQNEAQ (reference sequence). V was cut by 3 bases and J by 0 bases, with 15 bases left in between. This CDR3 spans 16 amino acids. This CDR3 reads CASSFSTGHRSYEQYV. DNA of the CDR3: TGTGCCAGCAGCTTTTCCACGGGACATCGCTCCTACGAGCAGTACGTC.

A note on this clonotype: Possible read error: a much larger clone is one base away. The V gene is TRBV20-1, the J gene TRBJ2-5, with 9 bases matching TRBD1. Germline loops: CDR1 DFQATT, CDR2 SNEGSKA (reference sequence). The CDR3 is 15 amino acids. In DNA form, the CDR3 reads TGCTGTGCTGCCCCCGGGACAGGGTACCAAGAGACCCAGTACTTC. Protein product: CCAAPGTGYQETQYF.